This T cell receptor (beta chain) was observed in a study of vaccination and CD4 T cells after COVID-19. This clonotype was observed a few times. Its antigen is as yet unknown. Sequencing of cultured CD4+ T cell DNA used the Oncomine TCR Beta short-read assay. TCRdb passed the PCR reads through MiXCR, listing each CDR3 protein once. The sample shows 14,000 to 15,000 distinct CDR3 sequences, 40% to 60% of them seen only once. Germline V CDR1 and CDR2: SGHTA, FQGNSA. This CDR3 comprises 14 residues. Trimming left V 5 bases short and J 6 bases short, with 14 bases between. Treatment defined: roughly 10-day PBMC culture with coronavirus spike peptide pools or control peptides (ViraFEST assay).

This rearrangement joins TRBV7-2 to TRBJ1-5, with D unresolved. This specimen was cultured CD4+ T cells from blood, taken after SARS-CoV-2 vaccination. The TCR originated in a human donor with COVID-19. The CDR3 DNA sequence: TGTGCCAGCAGCGCGGTGGTTCGCGGTCAGCCCCAGCATTTT. Amino acids: CASSAVVRGQPQHF.